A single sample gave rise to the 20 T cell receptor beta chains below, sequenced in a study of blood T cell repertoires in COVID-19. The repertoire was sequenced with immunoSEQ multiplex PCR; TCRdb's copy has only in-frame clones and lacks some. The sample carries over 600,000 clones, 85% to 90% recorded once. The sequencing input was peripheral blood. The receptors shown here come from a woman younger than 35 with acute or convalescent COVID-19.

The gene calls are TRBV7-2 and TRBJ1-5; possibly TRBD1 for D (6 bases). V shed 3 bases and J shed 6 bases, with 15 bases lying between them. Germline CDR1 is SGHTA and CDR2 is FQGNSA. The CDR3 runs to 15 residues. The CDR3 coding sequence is TGTGCCAGCAGCTTGGCGCCAGGGGAAGCTCAGCCCCAGCATTTT. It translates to CASSLAPGEAQPQHF.

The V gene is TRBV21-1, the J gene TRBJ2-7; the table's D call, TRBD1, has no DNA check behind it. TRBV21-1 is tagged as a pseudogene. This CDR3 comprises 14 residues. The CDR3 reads CAQRGDRGPYEQYF. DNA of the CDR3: TGTGCCCAAAGAGGGGACAGGGGGCCTTACGAGCAGTACTTC.

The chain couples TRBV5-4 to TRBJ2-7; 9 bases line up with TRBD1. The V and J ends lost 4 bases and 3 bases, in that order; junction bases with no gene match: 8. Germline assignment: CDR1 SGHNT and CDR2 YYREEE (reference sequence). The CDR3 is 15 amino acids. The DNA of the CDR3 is TGTGCCAGCAGCAGGACAGGGGCTTCGATCTACGAGCAGTACTTC. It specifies CASSRTGASIYEQYF.

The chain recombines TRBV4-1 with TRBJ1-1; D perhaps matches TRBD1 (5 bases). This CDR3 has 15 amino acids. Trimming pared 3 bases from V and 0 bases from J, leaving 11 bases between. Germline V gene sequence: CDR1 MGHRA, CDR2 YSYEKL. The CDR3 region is CASSHPGGLNTEAFF. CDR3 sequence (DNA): TGCGCCAGCAGCCATCCGGGGGGTTTGAACACTGAAGCTTTCTTT.

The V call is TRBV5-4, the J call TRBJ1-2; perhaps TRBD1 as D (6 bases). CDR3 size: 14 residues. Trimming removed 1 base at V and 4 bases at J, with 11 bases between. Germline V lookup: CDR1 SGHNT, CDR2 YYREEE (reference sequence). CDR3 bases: TGTGCCAGCAGCTTGAGGGGGTCAGTCTATGGCTACACCTTC. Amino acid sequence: CASSLRGSVYGYTF.

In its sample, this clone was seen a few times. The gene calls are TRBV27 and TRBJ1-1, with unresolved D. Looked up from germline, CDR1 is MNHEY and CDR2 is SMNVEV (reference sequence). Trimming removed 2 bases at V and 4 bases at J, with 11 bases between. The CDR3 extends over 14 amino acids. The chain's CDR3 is CASSLGQVGTEAFF. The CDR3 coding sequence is TGTGCCAGCAGTTTAGGTCAGGTTGGCACTGAAGCTTTCTTT.

CDR3 in DNA: TGTGCCAGCAGCTTAATAGGTCCGACCGGACTAGCCAAAAACATTCAGTACTTC. It codes for CASSLIGPTGLAKNIQYF. The chain combines TRBV7-3 with TRBJ2-4, with a weak D call TRBD2 (5 bases). CDR3 length equals 18 residues. Germline values: CDR1 SGHTA, CDR2 FQGTGA. V was shortened by 1 base and J by 0 bases, with 16 bases between the two germline ends. Variable domain in full (rest from reference TRBV7-3 and TRBJ2-4): GAGVSQTPSNKVTEKGKYVELRCDPISGHTALYWYRQSLGQGPEFLIYFQGTGAADDSGLPNDRFFAVRPEGSVSTLKIQRTERGDSAVYLCASSLIGPTGLAKNIQYFGAGTRLSVL.

This CDR3 reads CASSVDRGNEQYF. CDR3 DNA sequence: TGTGCCAGTAGTGTGGACAGGGGTAACGAGCAGTACTTC. The V gene is TRBV19, the J gene TRBJ2-7; 9 bases line up with TRBD1. The CDR3 sequence is 13 residues long. The V gene's germline CDR1 is LNHDA and CDR2 SQIVND (reference sequence). The J segment lost 5 bases and the V segment lost 5 bases, leaving 4 bases of the junction unmatched.

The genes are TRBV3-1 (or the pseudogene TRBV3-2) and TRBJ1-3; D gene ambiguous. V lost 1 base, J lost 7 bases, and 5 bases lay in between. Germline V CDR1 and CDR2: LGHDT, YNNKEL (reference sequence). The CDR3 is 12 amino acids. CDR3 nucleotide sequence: TGTGCCAGCAGCCAAGTTCTGAACACCATATATTTT. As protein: CASSQVLNTIYF.

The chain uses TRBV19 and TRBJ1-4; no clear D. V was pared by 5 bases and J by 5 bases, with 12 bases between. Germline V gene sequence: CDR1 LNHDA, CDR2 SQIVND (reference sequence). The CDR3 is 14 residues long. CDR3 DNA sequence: TGTGCCAGTAGTCGCCCCGCGATAAATGAAAAACTGTTTTTT. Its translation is CASSRPAINEKLFF.

The DNA of the CDR3 is TGTGCCACCAGTGATCCCACACAGAACTATGGCTACACCTTC. Its protein is CATSDPTQNYGYTF. This sequence joins TRBV24-1 and TRBJ1-2; D not certain. This CDR3 has 14 amino acids. CDR1 KGHDR and CDR2 SFDVKD come from the germline V gene. Trimming took off 3 bases at V and 2 bases at J, with 9 bases between the two ends.

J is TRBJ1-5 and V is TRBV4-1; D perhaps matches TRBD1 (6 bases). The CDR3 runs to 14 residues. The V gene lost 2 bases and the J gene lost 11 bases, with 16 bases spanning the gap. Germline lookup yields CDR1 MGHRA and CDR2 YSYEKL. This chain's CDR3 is CASSQSDSAPAQHF. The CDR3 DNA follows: TGCGCCAGCAGCCAATCGGACAGCGCTCCGGCCCAGCATTTT.

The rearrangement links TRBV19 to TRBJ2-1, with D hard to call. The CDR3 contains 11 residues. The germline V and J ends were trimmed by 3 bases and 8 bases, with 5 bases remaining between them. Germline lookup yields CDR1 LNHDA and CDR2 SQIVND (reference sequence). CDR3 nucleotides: TGTGCCAGTAGTATTTCATATGAGCAGTTCTTC. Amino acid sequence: CASSISYEQFF.

The CDR3 coding sequence is TGTGCCAGCAGTTCATTCGGACTAGCGGGGGGTGCCGACTCCGGGGATACGCAGTATTTT. This gives the protein CASSSFGLAGGADSGDTQYF. The rearrangement joins TRBV27 to TRBJ2-3, with 14 bases fitting TRBD2. This CDR3 has 20 amino acids. V lost 4 bases and J lost 6; bases outside the gene matches: 18. CDR1 MNHEY and CDR2 SMNVEV come from the germline V gene (reference sequence).

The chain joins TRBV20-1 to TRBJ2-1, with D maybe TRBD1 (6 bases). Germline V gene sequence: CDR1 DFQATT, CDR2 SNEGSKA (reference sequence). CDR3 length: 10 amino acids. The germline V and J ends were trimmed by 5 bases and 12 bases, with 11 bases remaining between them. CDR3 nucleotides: TGCAGTGCTGACAGGTTCGGGCAGTTCTTC. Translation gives CSADRFGQFF.

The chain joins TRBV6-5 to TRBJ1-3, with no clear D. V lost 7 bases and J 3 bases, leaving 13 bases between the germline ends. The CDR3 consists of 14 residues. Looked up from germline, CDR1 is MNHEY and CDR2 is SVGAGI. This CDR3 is CASTAGEGGNTIYF. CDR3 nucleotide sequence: TGTGCCAGCACCGCTGGGGAGGGTGGAAACACCATATATTTT.

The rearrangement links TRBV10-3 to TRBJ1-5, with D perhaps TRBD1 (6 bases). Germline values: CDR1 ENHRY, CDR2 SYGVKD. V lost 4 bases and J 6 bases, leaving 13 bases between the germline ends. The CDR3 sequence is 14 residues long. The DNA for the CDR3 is TGTGCCATCAGTGTGGGGGGGGGCGGTCAGCCCCAGCATTTT. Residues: CAISVGGGGQPQHF.

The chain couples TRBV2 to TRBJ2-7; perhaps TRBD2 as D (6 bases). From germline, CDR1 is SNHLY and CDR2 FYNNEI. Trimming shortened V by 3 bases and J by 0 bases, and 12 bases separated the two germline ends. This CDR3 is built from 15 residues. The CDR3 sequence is CASSDPPSDSYEQYF. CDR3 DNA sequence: TGTGCCAGCAGTGACCCCCCTAGCGACTCCTACGAGCAGTACTTC. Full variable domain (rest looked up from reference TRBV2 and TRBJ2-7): EPEVTQTPSHQVTQMGQEVILRCVPISNHLYFYWYRQILGQKVEFLVSFYNNEISEKSEIFDDQFSVERPDGSNFTLKIRSTKLEDSAMYFCASSDPPSDSYEQYFGPGTRLTVT.

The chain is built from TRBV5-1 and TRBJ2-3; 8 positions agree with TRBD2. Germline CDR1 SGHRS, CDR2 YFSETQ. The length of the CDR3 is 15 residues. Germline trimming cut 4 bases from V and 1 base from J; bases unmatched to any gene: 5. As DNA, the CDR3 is TGCGCCAGCAGCCTAACAGCGGGGGGCACAGATACGCAGTATTTT. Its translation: CASSLTAGGTDTQYF. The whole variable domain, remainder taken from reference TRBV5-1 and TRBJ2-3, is KAGVTQTPRYLIKTRGQQVTLSCSPISGHRSVSWYQQTPGQGLQFLFEYFSETQRNKGNFPGRFSGRQFSNSRSEMNVSTLELGDSALYLCASSLTAGGTDTQYFGPGTRLTVL.

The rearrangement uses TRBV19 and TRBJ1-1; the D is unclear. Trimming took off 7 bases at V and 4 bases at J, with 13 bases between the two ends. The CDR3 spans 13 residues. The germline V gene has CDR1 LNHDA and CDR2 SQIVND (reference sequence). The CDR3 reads CASTPHQVTEAFF. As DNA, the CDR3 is TGTGCCAGTACCCCCCACCAGGTCACTGAAGCTTTCTTT.